A selection of T cell receptor beta chains follows, all from one sample in a study of shared T cell receptors in the human thymus. Here immunoSEQ multiplex PCR was the method, and the copy in TCRdb shows in-frame clones only, minus some. Among more than 550,000 clones listed, 80% to 90% were seen once. These data also featured in a second study, about human thymus T cells.

The sequencing input was thymocytes. Receptors were obtained from a girl under three years old with a congenital heart defect. The CDR3 runs from the conserved cysteine through the conserved F or W. A D gene is named only where the DNA matches it firmly. The size entry is marked missing in some rows and otherwise reads once, few, many or a size class.

D gene | J gene | clone size | V gene | CDR3 DNA | CDR3 protein
. | TRBJ2-5 | . | TRBV5-6 | TGTGCCAGCAGCTCTGGTAGCCGAGAGACCCAGTACTTC | CASSSGSRETQYF
TRBD2 | TRBJ2-1 | . | TRBV5-5 | TGTGCCAGCAGCGCCGGGACTAGTGTCCTTGAGGGGTCCTACAATGAGCAGTTCTTC | CASSAGTSVLEGSYNEQFF
TRBD1 | TRBJ2-7 | . | TRBV18 | TGTGCCAGCTCACCACCGACAGGGGGGCCCTACGAGCAGTACTTC | CASSPPTGGPYEQYF
. | TRBJ1-1 | . | TRBV19 | TGTGCCAGTAGTAAGCAGGTGAACACTGAAGCTTTCTTT | CASSKQVNTEAFF
. | TRBJ1-6 | . | TRBV5-6 | TGTGCCAGCAGCAGTGAGACTAAAGATCCTAATAATTCACCCCTCCACTTT | CASSSETKDPNNSPLHF
TRBD1 | TRBJ1-1 | . | TRBV11-2 | TGTGCCAGCAGTCCAGGGGGGCAGGGTTCGTGGGGTGAAGCTTTCTTT | CASSPGGQGSWGEAFF
TRBD2 | TRBJ2-2 | . | TRBV19 | TGTGCCAGTAGTTCACCGGGACTAGTGGCCGGGGAGCTGTTTTTT | CASSSPGLVAGELFF
. | TRBJ2-7 | once | TRBV14 | TGTGCCAGCAGCCAAGAAGAGCAGGGGTCCCTCGGGCAGTACTTC | CASSQEEQGSLGQYF
TRBD1 | TRBJ2-7 | . | TRBV4-1 | TGCGCCAGCAGCCAGGACAGGGGTAACGAGCAGTACTTC | CASSQDRGNEQYF
TRBD1 | TRBJ1-1 | . | TRBV29-1 | TGCAGCGCCGGAGGACAGGCGACAATTATGAACACTGAAGCTTTCTTT | CSAGGQATIMNTEAFF